Following are 25 T cell receptor beta chains from one sample sequenced in a study of CD8+ T cells in alopecia areata. TCR sequencing used cDNA made by reverse transcription of extracted RNA. Clones were sequenced by immunoSEQ multiplex PCR, and TCRdb holds only the in-frame ones, with some missing. The repertoire has 200,000 or so clones, about three fifths of them found once; the top ten carry 0.45%. The sample was CD4+ T cells sorted from blood, taken at week 0. These receptor sequences come from a human donor with alopecia areata.

The chain joins TRBV4-1 to TRBJ2-1, with TRBD2 as a possible D gene (5 bases). Between the trimmed V and J ends, which lost 5 bases and 3 bases, there was a span of 20 bases. CDR1 is MGHRA and CDR2 is YSYEKL in the germline V gene. The CDR3 has 17 residues. The chain's CDR3 is CASSKFLGSGGYNEQFF. The CDR3, as DNA: TGCGCCAGCAGCAAATTCTTAGGCAGCGGAGGCTACAATGAGCAGTTCTTC.

The chain couples TRBV6-5 to TRBJ1-4; TRBD1 agrees at 9 bases. The CDR3 contains 16 residues. Germline loops: CDR1 MNHEY, CDR2 SVGAGI. The ends lost 4 bases at V and 6 bases at J; junction bases unmatched: 9. CDR3 region: CASSSLQGAGYEKLFF. The CDR3 coding sequence is TGTGCCAGCAGTTCCCTACAGGGGGCTGGGTATGAAAAACTGTTTTTT.

This clone showed up just a few times. The V call is TRBV5-8, the J call TRBJ1-3; the D gene is possibly TRBD1 (6 bases). Trimming took off 0 bases at V and 4 bases at J, with 8 bases between the two ends. The germline V gene has CDR1 SGHTS and CDR2 YDEGEE. The length of the CDR3 is 14 residues. The CDR3 loop reads CASSLVRGGNTIYF. The CDR3, as DNA: TGTGCCAGCAGCTTGGTCAGGGGCGGAAACACCATATATTTT.

This chain connects TRBV7-2 to TRBJ2-7; 8 positions match TRBD2. Germline CDR1 is SGHTA and CDR2 is FQGNSA. With V trimmed by 0 bases and J by 1 base, 14 bases remained unmatched. The CDR3 runs to 19 residues. The chain's CDR3 is CASSLAADISGAPSYEQYF. CDR3 bases: TGTGCCAGCAGCTTAGCTGCCGACATTAGCGGGGCCCCATCCTACGAGCAGTACTTC.

V usage is TRBV19 and J usage is TRBJ2-1; 7 bases are shared with TRBD2. The CDR3 consists of 16 residues. CDR1 and CDR2 from the germline V gene are LNHDA and SQIVND (reference sequence). V gave up 3 bases and J gave up 4 bases; unmatched junction bases: 9. This chain's CDR3 is CASSIWGAGRYNEQFF. CDR3 nucleotides: TGTGCCAGTAGTATTTGGGGAGCGGGAAGGTACAATGAGCAGTTCTTC.

The rearrangement uses TRBV11-2 and TRBJ2-1; 14 bases are shared with TRBD2. CDR3 length: 16 amino acids. Per the germline V gene, CDR1 is SGHAT and CDR2 is FQNNGV. V lost 3 bases and J lost 9; bases outside the gene matches: 7. This CDR3 is CASSFRTSGRSSEQFF. The CDR3 DNA follows: TGTGCCAGCAGCTTCAGGACTAGCGGGAGGAGTAGTGAGCAGTTCTTC. Full variable domain (outside the CDR3, taken from reference TRBV11-2 and TRBJ2-1): EAGVAQSPRYKIIEKRQSVAFWCNPISGHATLYWYQQILGQGPKLLIQFQNNGVVDDSQLPKDRFSAERLKGVDSTLKIQPAKLEDSAVYLCASSFRTSGRSSEQFFGPGTRLTVL.

V gene TRBV2 combines with J gene TRBJ1-5, with D perhaps TRBD1 (6 bases). Germline assignment: CDR1 SNHLY and CDR2 FYNNEI. The CDR3 has 15 amino acids. The V gene lost 6 bases and the J gene lost 2 bases, with 14 bases spanning the gap. The CDR3 region has the DNA TGTGCCAGCAGGAAACAGGGATCTGGCAATCAGCCCCAGCATTTT. Protein sequence: CASRKQGSGNQPQHF. Full variable domain (missing parts from reference TRBV2 and TRBJ1-5): EPEVTQTPSHQVTQMGQEVILRCVPISNHLYFYWYRQILGQKVEFLVSFYNNEISEKSEIFDDQFSVERPDGSNFTLKIRSTKLEDSAMYFCASRKQGSGNQPQHFGDGTRLSIL.

This chain connects TRBV30 to TRBJ2-6, with D unresolved. V was shortened by 0 bases and J by 0 bases, with 6 bases between the two germline ends. This CDR3 is 15 amino acids long. CDR1 and CDR2 from the germline V gene are GTSNPN and SVGIG (reference sequence). The CDR3 region has the DNA TGTGCCTGGAGTGTGAGTCTCTCTGGGGCCAACGTCCTGACTTTC. The encoded protein is CAWSVSLSGANVLTF.

This clone came up a few times. V gene TRBV9 combines with J gene TRBJ2-1; 14 bases map to TRBD2. This CDR3 is 15 amino acids long. Germline CDR1 reads SGDLS; CDR2 reads YYNGEE. V dropped 5 bases and J dropped 7; count of bases not matched to a gene: 5. The CDR3 loop is CASSLTSGRGNEQFF. The CDR3, as DNA: TGTGCCAGCAGTCTGACTAGCGGGAGGGGAAATGAGCAGTTCTTC.

The CDR3 DNA is TGCGCCAGCAGCGCAACGGGGCCTGGAACTGAAGCTTTCTTT. It encodes CASSATGPGTEAFF. The rearrangement links TRBV5-1 to TRBJ1-1; TRBD1 might be the D (5 bases). V lost 4 bases to trimming and J lost 5 bases, with 15 bases between them. Germline loops: CDR1 SGHRS, CDR2 YFSETQ. The CDR3 has 14 amino acids.

The genes are TRBV30 and TRBJ1-4; D is unclear. The CDR3 runs 12 residues. Germline CDR1 GTSNPN, CDR2 SVGIG (reference sequence). V lost 0 bases and J 14 bases, leaving 13 bases between the germline ends. The CDR3 reads CAWSVRPPSLFF. The DNA for the CDR3 is TGTGCCTGGAGTGTACGGCCTCCTAGTCTGTTTTTT.

V and J are TRBV7-8 and TRBJ2-1; 7 nucleotides align to TRBD2. The CDR3 is 17 residues long. Losses at the gene ends were 7 bases for V and 2 bases for J; bases not matched to a gene: 14. The germline gives CDR1 SGHVS, CDR2 FQNEAQ. Written as DNA, the CDR3 is TGTGCCAGCAACTTGCTGGGCGGGAGAAAAACCTACAATGAGCAGTTCTTC. It is translated as CASNLLGGRKTYNEQFF.

This clone was seen more than once but under ten times. This chain joins TRBV7-8 and TRBJ2-5, with D possibly being TRBD1 (6 bases). Per germline, CDR1 SGHVS and CDR2 FQNEAQ. Trimming left V 5 bases short and J 1 base short, with 11 bases between. This CDR3 is built from 14 residues. The CDR3 bases are TGTGCCAGCAGCGCATACAGGGTCCAAGAGACCCAGTACTTC. Translation gives CASSAYRVQETQYF.

This chain joins TRBV7-9 and TRBJ1-1; no firm D call. Germline V gene lookup returns CDR1 SEHNR and CDR2 FQNEAQ (reference sequence). V lost 5 bases and J 1 base, leaving 8 bases between the germline ends. This CDR3 has 13 residues. DNA for the CDR3: TGTGCCAGCAGCCGGGTGCCGAACACTGAAGCTTTCTTT. Residues: CASSRVPNTEAFF. The entire variable domain, with the rest obtained from reference TRBV7-9 and TRBJ1-1, is as follows: DTGVSQNPRHKITKRGQNVTFRCDPISEHNRLYWYRQTLGQGPEFLTYFQNEAQLEKSRLLSDRFSAERPKGSFSTLEIQRTEQGDSAMYLCASSRVPNTEAFFGQGTRLTVV.

This chain joins TRBV30 and TRBJ1-5; D is possibly TRBD1 (5 bases). The germline V gene encodes CDR1 GTSNPN and CDR2 SVGIG (reference sequence). The CDR3 is made up of 15 amino acids. The ends were cut back, 4 bases at V and 6 bases at J, with 19 bases in the middle. The CDR3, as DNA: TGTGCCTGGAAGGACAAGACGCTCCCTACTCAGCCCCAGCATTTT. This translates into CAWKDKTLPTQPQHF. Full variable domain (missing parts from reference TRBV30 and TRBJ1-5): SQTIHQWPATLVQPVGSPLSLECTVEGTSNPNLYWYRQAAGRGLQLLFYSVGIGQISSEVPQNLSASRPQDRQFILSSKKLLLSDSGFYLCAWKDKTLPTQPQHFGDGTRLSIL.

The sample holds a few counts of this clone. The CDR3 nucleotides read TGTGCCAGCAGCTTTGGGAGTATTGGCAATCAGCCCCAGCATTTT. Protein sequence: CASSFGSIGNQPQHF. The chain is built from TRBV5-6 and TRBJ1-5; D gene ambiguous. Trimming shortened V by 2 bases and J by 2 bases, and 11 bases separated the two germline ends. There are 15 residues in the CDR3. Germline loops: CDR1 SGHDT, CDR2 YYEEEE. Combining the CDR3 with reference TRBV5-6 and TRBJ1-5 gives the whole variable domain DAGVTQSPTHLIKTRGQQVTLRCSPKSGHDTVSWYQQALGQGPQFIFQYYEEEERQRGNFPDRFSGHQFPNYSSELNVNALLLGDSALYLCASSFGSIGNQPQHFGDGTRLSIL.

This chain connects TRBV7-9 to TRBJ2-1, with D possibly matching TRBD1 (6 bases). Trimming left V 1 base short and J 5 bases short, with 24 bases between. The length of the CDR3 is 19 residues. From germline, CDR1 is SEHNR and CDR2 FQNEAQ (reference sequence). The CDR3 here is CASSLEGRDTRAFHNEQFF. CDR3 DNA: TGTGCCAGCAGCTTAGAGGGACGGGACACCCGGGCCTTCCACAATGAGCAGTTCTTC. Combining the CDR3 with reference TRBV7-9 and TRBJ2-1 gives the whole variable domain DTGVSQNPRHKITKRGQNVTFRCDPISEHNRLYWYRQTLGQGPEFLTYFQNEAQLEKSRLLSDRFSAERPKGSFSTLEIQRTEQGDSAMYLCASSLEGRDTRAFHNEQFFGPGTRLTVL.

This chain links TRBV15 with TRBJ2-3, with no clear D. The CDR3 consists of 12 residues. Germline CDR1 LNHNV, CDR2 YYDKDF (reference sequence). V was clipped by 5 bases and J by 5 bases, with 8 bases between them. CDR3 region: CATSRPVDTQYF. CDR3 DNA: TGTGCCACCAGCCGGCCAGTAGATACGCAGTATTTT.

The CDR3 DNA reads as TGCGCCAGCAGCCAAGATTATTTAAGAAGGGCGCGCGGCACTGAAGCTTTCTTT. Translated, it gives CASSQDYLRRARGTEAFF. The chain is built from TRBV4-1 and TRBJ1-1, with no clear D. This CDR3 region has 18 residues. CDR1 and CDR2 from the germline V gene are MGHRA and YSYEKL. Trimming took 0 bases from V and 4 from J, leaving 21 bases between them.

The V call is TRBV19, the J call TRBJ2-1; 8 bases map to TRBD1. Germline V lookup: CDR1 LNHDA, CDR2 SQIVND (reference sequence). V was pared by 4 bases and J by 4 bases, with 9 bases of the junction left unmatched. This CDR3 spans 16 amino acids. The CDR3 sequence: CASSTTGTGLYNEQFF. The DNA of the CDR3 is TGTGCCAGTAGTACGACCGGGACAGGCCTTTACAATGAGCAGTTCTTC.

This clone was recorded a few times. This chain connects TRBV7-2 to TRBJ2-7; a possible D gene is TRBD2 (5 bases). Germline V gene lookup returns CDR1 SGHTA and CDR2 FQGNSA. This CDR3 has 13 amino acids. Trimming removed 5 bases from V and 3 bases from J, with 11 bases in between. CDR3 residues: CASSPRVNYEQYF. The CDR3 DNA is TGTGCCAGCAGCCCGAGGGTAAACTACGAGCAGTACTTC.

This chain uses TRBV5-1 with TRBJ2-7; D is unresolved. CDR1 is SGHRS and CDR2 is YFSETQ in the germline V gene. V dropped 4 bases and J dropped 3 bases, with 5 bases sitting between them. The CDR3 sequence is 11 residues long. The chain's CDR3 is CASSGGYEQYF. In nucleotides, the CDR3 is TGCGCCAGCAGCGGTGGCTACGAGCAGTACTTC.

V and J are TRBV5-6 and TRBJ1-4, with D tentatively TRBD1 (5 bases). With 1 base removed from V and 4 bases from J, the gap between germline ends came to 11 bases. Germline CDR1 and CDR2: SGHDT and YYEEEE. The CDR3 consists of 15 residues. The CDR3 DNA reads TGTGCCAGCAGCTTGTTTGCAGGGAGTAATGAAAAACTGTTTTTT. This codes for CASSLFAGSNEKLFF.

A single count supports this clone. The rearrangement links TRBV4-1 to TRBJ1-2; TRBD1 matches 7 bases. This CDR3 comprises 15 residues. Trimming took 3 bases from V and 3 from J; bases not matched to a gene: 7. The germline V gene has CDR1 MGHRA and CDR2 YSYEKL. The DNA for the CDR3 is TGCGCCAGCAGCCAGACAGGGCGGGGGGACTATGGCTACACCTTC. Translation gives CASSQTGRGDYGYTF.

The chain couples TRBV4-1 to TRBJ1-2, with D perhaps TRBD1 (6 bases). CDR1 MGHRA and CDR2 YSYEKL come from the germline V gene. The CDR3 length is 14 residues. Between the trimmed V and J ends, which lost 2 bases and 2 bases, there was a span of 9 bases. The CDR3: CASSQPTGNYGYTF. CDR3 in DNA: TGCGCCAGCAGCCAACCCACAGGGAACTATGGCTACACCTTC.